This TCR beta chain was retrieved from a study of shared clonotypes between healthy human individuals. The donor population consisted of healthy HIV-negative adults with no recent acute infections or vaccinations. Germline CDR1 reads SQVTM; CDR2 reads ANQGSEA. Trimming took 3 bases from V and 1 from J, leaving 12 bases between them. CDR3 length: 14 amino acids. The protocol was immunoSEQ multiplex PCR, while the TCRdb copy is restricted to in-frame clones and leaves out a portion. The table lists hundreds of thousands of clones, approximately 79% of them singletons. This clone was counted a few times.

Sequencing used memory CD4+ T cells sorted from blood. Subset reported: CD45RA-negative fraction. V usage is TRBV29-1 and J usage is TRBJ2-5; D uncertain. The TCR originated in a woman aged 25 to 39 in good health. The CDR3 protein is CSVDGWPVQETQYF. The CDR3 nucleotides are TGCAGCGTTGATGGTTGGCCAGTCCAAGAGACCCAGTACTTC.